This T cell receptor beta chain was retrieved from a study of metastatic and nonmetastatic thyroid tumors. Study as a whole: Patients with malignant and benign thyroid disease provided blood and tumor or nodule tissue, whose repertoires were compared.

This clone was seen at least ten times. Antigen specificity is unknown. Study-wide points: Relative to benign nodules, malignant thyroid tumors were reportedly characterized by significantly elevated TCR beta diversity in blood and tumor.

From the PCR reads, TCRdb re-called clones with MiXCR. The data show about 23,000 clones, around 20% seen once. Thyroid surgery was performed in patients who had received no treatment beforehand. CDR1 is SGDLS and CDR2 is YYNGEE in the germline V gene. V trimming: 0 bases; J trimming: 6 bases; junction bases outside the gene matches: 8. CDR3 length: 16 residues. This receptor was obtained from a female donor with papillary thyroid cancer or a benign thyroid nodule (not recorded which). Some clones in this sample may be carry-over from other donors' samples. The specimen was blood. The chain joins TRBV9 to TRBJ2-3; 9 nucleotides match TRBD2. For the CDR3, the DNA is TGTGCCAGCAGCGTAGGCGCTAGCGGGAAGTGGGATACGCAGTATTTT. This translates into CASSVGASGKWDTQYF.